These T cell receptor beta chains were read from a single sample in a study of shared clonotypes between healthy human individuals. Repertoires were generated with immunoSEQ multiplex PCR, while TCRdb's copy carries only in-frame clones and drops some. The sample has 450,000 to 700,000 clones; 95% are singletons. Sequencing was carried out using naive CD8+ T cells sorted from blood. Source of these receptors: a woman in her 30s in good health. The CDR3 runs from the conserved cysteine through the conserved F or W. Each record gives: J gene, D gene, CDR3 length, V gene, CDR3 DNA, CDR3 protein. The D gene is left open where the match is weak.

j_gene: TRBJ2-1; d_gene: TRBD2; len: 17; v_gene: TRBV5-6; CDR3nt: TGTGCCAGCAGCTTGGCCACTAGCGGGAGTTTTGGAAATGAGCAGTTCTTC; CDR3aa: CASSLATSGSFGNEQFF
j_gene: TRBJ1-4; d_gene: .; len: 14; v_gene: TRBV28; CDR3nt: TGTGCCAGCAGTTTAGCTGGGATGAAGGAAAAACTGTTTTTT; CDR3aa: CASSLAGMKEKLFF
j_gene: TRBJ1-5; d_gene: .; len: 15; v_gene: TRBV7-8; CDR3nt: TGTGCCAGCAGCTCCCCCCGGGAGTCTGATCAGCCCCAGCATTTT; CDR3aa: CASSSPRESDQPQHF
j_gene: TRBJ1-5; d_gene: .; len: 18; v_gene: TRBV19; CDR3nt: TGTGCCAGTAGCTACCCCCAGACCTGGGGTTATAGCAATCAGCCCCAGCATTTT; CDR3aa: CASSYPQTWGYSNQPQHF
j_gene: TRBJ2-7; d_gene: TRBD2; len: 15; v_gene: TRBV6-5; CDR3nt: TGTGCCAGCAGTTACCGCCTAGCGGGAACCTACGAGCAGTACTTC; CDR3aa: CASSYRLAGTYEQYF
j_gene: TRBJ2-1; d_gene: .; len: 14; v_gene: TRBV7-9; CDR3nt: TGTGCCAGCAGCTTATTCGGCGGAGACAATGAGCAGTTCTTC; CDR3aa: CASSLFGGDNEQFF
j_gene: TRBJ1-4; d_gene: .; len: 12; v_gene: TRBV29-1; CDR3nt: TGCAGCGTTGCGGACAACAATGAAAAACTGTTTTTT; CDR3aa: CSVADNNEKLFF
j_gene: TRBJ1-5; d_gene: .; len: 16; v_gene: TRBV19; CDR3nt: TGTGCCAGTAGTATAGTACCACTCCCGGAGAATCAGCCCCAGCATTTT; CDR3aa: CASSIVPLPENQPQHF
j_gene: TRBJ2-7; d_gene: .; len: 14; v_gene: TRBV29-1; CDR3nt: TGCAGCGTTGAAGATACTGGGACAACCTACGAGCAGTACTTC; CDR3aa: CSVEDTGTTYEQYF
j_gene: TRBJ2-7; d_gene: .; len: 16; v_gene: TRBV14; CDR3nt: TGTGCCAGCAGCCAGCAGGGACGGCGGACCACCTACGAGCAGTACTTC; CDR3aa: CASSQQGRRTTYEQYF
j_gene: TRBJ2-7; d_gene: .; len: 12; v_gene: TRBV7-9; CDR3nt: TGTGCCAGCAGCCCCGCCGGTTACGAGCAGTACTTC; CDR3aa: CASSPAGYEQYF
j_gene: TRBJ1-4; d_gene: .; len: 15; v_gene: TRBV6-1; CDR3nt: TGTGCCAGCAGTTCCCCTAGACTGATAAATGAAAAACTGTTTTTT; CDR3aa: CASSSPRLINEKLFF
j_gene: TRBJ2-3; d_gene: .; len: 12; v_gene: TRBV6-6; CDR3nt: TGTGCCAGCACTTCAACCCCAGATACGCAGTATTTT; CDR3aa: CASTSTPDTQYF
j_gene: TRBJ2-2; d_gene: TRBD2; len: 16; v_gene: TRBV2; CDR3nt: TGTGCCAGCGTACTAGCGCCTGCGGGAAACACCGGGGAGCTGTTTTTT; CDR3aa: CASVLAPAGNTGELFF
j_gene: TRBJ2-7; d_gene: TRBD2; len: 16; v_gene: TRBV30; CDR3nt: TGTGCCTGGAGTCGCGGACTAGCGGGAAGCTCCTACGAGCAGTACTTC; CDR3aa: CAWSRGLAGSSYEQYF
j_gene: TRBJ1-2; d_gene: .; len: 14; v_gene: TRBV5-1; CDR3nt: TGCGCCAGCAGCTTTTTCGACAACAACTATGGCTACACCTTC; CDR3aa: CASSFFDNNYGYTF
j_gene: TRBJ2-7; d_gene: .; len: 14; v_gene: TRBV11-2; CDR3nt: TGTGCCAGCACCATTTCCGCAGGACCCCACGAGCAGTACTTC; CDR3aa: CASTISAGPHEQYF
j_gene: TRBJ2-2; d_gene: .; len: 16; v_gene: TRBV25-1; CDR3nt: TGTGCCAGCAGTGAACCTGGGGAGGTTTTCCCCGGGGAGCTGTTTTTT; CDR3aa: CASSEPGEVFPGELFF
j_gene: TRBJ2-1; d_gene: .; len: 13; v_gene: TRBV2; CDR3nt: TGTGCCAGCAGTCGGGGGAAATACAATGAGCAGTTCTTC; CDR3aa: CASSRGKYNEQFF
j_gene: TRBJ2-1; d_gene: TRBD2; len: 17; v_gene: TRBV13; CDR3nt: TGTGCCAGCAGCTTAGAGGGTAGCGGGAAATCCTACAATGAGCAGTTCTTC; CDR3aa: CASSLEGSGKSYNEQFF
j_gene: TRBJ2-7; d_gene: TRBD1; len: 14; v_gene: TRBV27; CDR3nt: TGTGCCAGCAGCCTCTGGACAGGCTCCTACGAGCAGTACTTC; CDR3aa: CASSLWTGSYEQYF
j_gene: TRBJ2-7; d_gene: .; len: 15; v_gene: TRBV28; CDR3nt: TGTGCCAGCAGTTCCCCTAGGGGGGTGGGGAACGAGCAGTACTTC; CDR3aa: CASSSPRGVGNEQYF